This T cell receptor beta chain was observed in a study of identical twins. The CDR3 consists of 15 residues. The germline gives CDR1 LNHDA, CDR2 SQIVND (reference sequence). The V end lost 0 bases, the J end lost 0 bases, and 9 bases lay between the germline ends. MiXCR, applied by TCRdb to the 5' RACE reads, yields one record per CDR3 protein. The sample lists 240,000 or so distinct CDR3 sequences, roughly 10% occurring once. As concerns this clonotype: No antigen is known for it.

Points from the study as a whole: Some out-of-frame alpha sequences were shared by twins, and these showed excess low generation probability. Carriage of fewer insertions was seen in abundant cord blood beta clonotypes, whereas memory repertoires showed none. Findings depended on cross-sectional statistics rather than tracking the same donors.

All of the donors were Caucasians in good health. The sequence derives from a man in his fifties in good health. The sequenced sample consisted of memory T cells sorted from blood. The chain is built from TRBV19 and TRBJ2-7; D is ambiguous. CDR3 nucleotide sequence: TGTGCCAGTAGTATAGATCATGGCGGCTCCTACGAGCAGTACTTC. As protein: CASSIDHGGSYEQYF.